The 18 T cell receptor beta chains below all came from one sample that was sequenced in a study of blood T cell repertoires in COVID-19. The protocol was immunoSEQ multiplex PCR, while the TCRdb copy is restricted to in-frame clones and leaves out a portion. The data show 330,000 or so clones, approximately 89% seen once. The sample taken for sequencing was peripheral blood. The receptors here all came from a woman aged 55-70 years with COVID-19, enrolled during active disease.

This chain connects TRBV24-1 to TRBJ2-1, with TRBD1 identical over 11 bases. V gave up 4 bases and J gave up 8 bases; unmatched junction bases: 3. CDR3 length: 14 residues. CDR1 and CDR2 from the germline V gene are KGHDR and SFDVKD. DNA of the CDR3: TGTGCCACCAGTGAGAGGACAGGGGGCCATGAGCAGTTCTTC. Amino acids: CATSERTGGHEQFF.

V gene TRBV6-1 combines with J gene TRBJ2-3; 7 bases match TRBD2. The ends lost 2 bases at V and 0 bases at J; junction bases unmatched: 8. CDR1 is MNHNS, CDR2 SASEGT, per germline. This CDR3 comprises 17 residues. The DNA of the CDR3 is TGTGCCAGCAGTGAAAGGCCTCTAGCGGTTAGCACAGATACGCAGTATTTT. This sequence encodes CASSERPLAVSTDTQYF.

The chain carries TRBV15 and TRBJ1-2, with D unresolved. The germline CDR1 and CDR2 sequences are LNHNV and YYDKDF (reference sequence). V dropped 4 bases and J dropped 5 bases, with 8 bases sitting between them. There are 12 residues in the CDR3. CDR3 sequence reads: CATSTDTYGYTF. The CDR3 region has the DNA TGTGCCACCAGCACAGACACTTATGGCTACACCTTC.

The chain uses TRBV6-5 and TRBJ2-3; 7 nucleotides align to TRBD2. The V gene end was trimmed by 10 bases and the J gene end by 8 bases; junction bases not matched to a gene: 6. This CDR3 spans 11 amino acids. Germline-derived CDR1 and CDR2 are MNHEY and SVGAGI. The CDR3 sequence: CATLASFTQYF. CDR3 DNA sequence: TGTGCCACACTAGCGTCCTTTACGCAGTATTTT.

As concerns this clone: This CDR3 is also generated by other DNA sequences in the sample. The rearrangement uses TRBV2 and TRBJ2-2; no clear D. Trimming pared 5 bases from V and 3 bases from J, leaving 4 bases between. CDR1 is SNHLY and CDR2 is FYNNEI in the germline V gene. CDR3 length: 12 amino acids. The CDR3, as DNA: TGTGCCAGCAGTTTAGACACCGGGGAGCTGTTTTTT. Translation: CASSLDTGELFF.

The CDR3 nucleotides are TGTGCCAGCAGCGGGAGGATAAGGGGGATGGGCACAGATACGCAGTATTTT. It encodes CASSGRIRGMGTDTQYF. This chain joins TRBV9 and TRBJ2-3; a possible D gene is TRBD1 (6 bases). The CDR3 has 17 residues. Germline values: CDR1 SGDLS, CDR2 YYNGEE. Trimming left V 3 bases short and J 1 base short, with 18 bases between.

The rearrangement joins TRBV6-5 to TRBJ1-2; 10 nucleotides line up with TRBD1. V dropped 8 bases and J dropped 0; count of bases not matched to a gene: 6. From germline, CDR1 is MNHEY and CDR2 SVGAGI. CDR3 length equals 15 residues. CDR3 in amino acids: CASLGQGGTNYGYTF. For the CDR3, the DNA is TGTGCCAGCCTCGGACAGGGGGGAACTAACTATGGCTACACCTTC.

The V gene is TRBV19, the J gene TRBJ2-7; perhaps TRBD1 as D (6 bases). This CDR3 has 15 amino acids. The germline V and J ends were trimmed by 4 bases and 4 bases, with 17 bases remaining between them. Germline V gene sequence: CDR1 LNHDA, CDR2 SQIVND (reference sequence). CDR3 region: CASSTQQGRNYEQYF. CDR3 in DNA: TGTGCCAGTAGTACCCAACAGGGACGAAATTACGAGCAGTACTTC.

This rearrangement joins TRBV18 to TRBJ1-4; possibly TRBD1 for D (5 bases). Trimming cost V 3 bases and J 8 bases, with 22 bases left between them. The CDR3 runs to 17 residues. CDR1 and CDR2 (germline): KGHSH, LQKENI. CDR3 loop: CASSPVGQLVGMEKLFF. Here the CDR3 DNA reads TGTGCCAGCTCACCGGTTGGACAACTGGTAGGAATGGAAAAACTGTTTTTT.

The rearrangement joins TRBV12-3 or TRBV12-4 to TRBJ1-2, with D hard to call. With 8 bases removed from V and 9 bases from J, the gap between germline ends came to 16 bases. The CDR3 runs to 12 residues. The CDR3 reads CASSLTGVSYTF. In nucleotides, the CDR3 is TGTGCCAGCTCCTTGACTGGCGTCAGCTACACCTTC.

This clone was counted only a few times. The CDR3 DNA follows: TGTGCCAGCAGTCGGACAGACGGTGGCTACACCTTC. Protein: CASSRTDGGYTF. The chain employs TRBV6-6 and TRBJ1-2; D may be TRBD1 (6 bases). Germline CDR1 is MNHNY and CDR2 is SVGAGI (reference sequence). V was clipped by 5 bases and J by 7 bases, with 11 bases between them. The length of the CDR3 is 12 residues.

The chain joins TRBV18 to TRBJ1-1; possible D gene TRBD1, 6 bases. Trimming removed 6 bases at V and 0 bases at J, with 11 bases between. The CDR3 covers 14 residues. CDR1 is KGHSH and CDR2 is LQKENI in the germline V gene. CDR3 coding DNA: TGTGCCAGCTCGAGGGACATTTTGAACACTGAAGCTTTCTTT. Translated: CASSRDILNTEAFF.

In regard to this clone: This sample also contains other DNA sequences that code for the same CDR3. The genes are TRBV9 and TRBJ2-5; D unclear. This CDR3 comprises 12 residues. V was shortened by 3 bases and J by 5 bases, with 8 bases between the two germline ends. Germline V gives CDR1 SGDLS, CDR2 YYNGEE. Here the CDR3 reads CASSAPRETQYF. As DNA, the CDR3 is TGTGCCAGCAGCGCACCTCGGGAGACCCAGTACTTC. The entire variable domain, with the rest obtained from reference TRBV9 and TRBJ2-5, is as follows: DSGVTQTPKHLITATGQRVTLRCSPRSGDLSVYWYQQSLDQGLQFLIQYYNGEERAKGNILERFSAQQFPDLHSELNLSSLELGDSALYFCASSAPRETQYFGPGTRLLVL.

This chain joins TRBV5-4 and TRBJ1-1, with a weak D call TRBD1 (5 bases). Trimming left V 4 bases short and J 8 bases short, with 15 bases between. Germline V CDR1 and CDR2: SGHNT, YYREEE (reference sequence). The CDR3 sequence is 13 residues long. The CDR3 sequence is CASSTTDRLEAFF. Here the CDR3 DNA reads TGTGCCAGCAGCACCACTGACAGATTAGAAGCTTTCTTT.

The chain recombines TRBV11-3 with TRBJ2-3; TRBD2 matches 10 bases. J gave up 1 base and V 2 bases, and 3 bases lay outside the gene matches. CDR1 SGHNT and CDR2 YENEEA come from the germline V gene. The CDR3 contains 16 residues. The CDR3 nucleotides are TGTGCCAGCAGCTTAAAGGGGACTAGCGGCACAGATACGCAGTATTTT. Translated, it gives CASSLKGTSGTDTQYF.

The chain joins TRBV11-2 to TRBJ2-7; D perhaps matches TRBD1 (5 bases). Germline CDR1 reads SGHAT; CDR2 reads FQNNGV. V lost 5 bases to trimming and J lost 6 bases, with 20 bases between them. The CDR3 covers 15 residues. The CDR3 is CASSPRTGYSGEQYF. CDR3 DNA sequence: TGTGCCAGCAGCCCACGAACAGGTTATTCGGGCGAGCAGTACTTC.

DNA of the CDR3: TGTGCCAGCAGCTTAGTGGGGGCAGGGGGCTTGGATGGCTACACCTTC. Translation: CASSLVGAGGLDGYTF. The genes are TRBV7-2 and TRBJ1-2; 8 bases match TRBD1. V gave up 1 base and J gave up 6 bases; unmatched junction bases: 10. The CDR3 contains 16 residues. Germline CDR1 reads SGHTA; CDR2 reads FQGNSA.

The rearrangement joins TRBV5-1 to TRBJ2-2; TRBD2 aligns across 12 bases. Germline CDR1 SGHRS, CDR2 YFSETQ. The CDR3 length is 15 residues. The J segment lost 1 base and the V segment lost 5 bases, leaving 0 bases of the junction unmatched. The CDR3 is CASRGLAGNTGELFF. The CDR3 coding sequence is TGCGCCAGCAGGGGACTAGCGGGGAACACCGGGGAGCTGTTTTTT.